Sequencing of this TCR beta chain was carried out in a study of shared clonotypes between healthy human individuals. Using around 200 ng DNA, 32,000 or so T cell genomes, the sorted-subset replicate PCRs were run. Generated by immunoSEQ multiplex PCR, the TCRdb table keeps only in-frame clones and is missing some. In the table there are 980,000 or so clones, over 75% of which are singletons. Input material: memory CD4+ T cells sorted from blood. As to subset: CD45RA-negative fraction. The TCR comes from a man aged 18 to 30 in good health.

The CDR3 spells CSVPGAGTDTQYF. Written as DNA, the CDR3 is TGCAGCGTTCCTGGGGCTGGGACAGATACGCAGTATTTT. The V call is TRBV29-1, the J call TRBJ2-3, with a tentative D call TRBD1 (5 bases). In germline, CDR1 is SQVTM, CDR2 ANQGSEA. CDR3 length: 13 amino acids. V lost 5 bases to trimming and J lost 3 bases, with 12 bases between them.